This T cell receptor (beta chain) is drawn from a study of follicular helper T cells after annual influenza vaccination (dated by TCRdb to about 2017). Looking at the study overall: After each seasonal influenza vaccination, blood samples were collected on days 0, 7 and 28. To study recall of cTfh clones, some subjects were followed through successive annual vaccinations in the 2013-2014, 2014-2015 and 2015-2016 seasons. One week after vaccination, a second recruited cohort of approximately twelve subjects (Table S1) displayed a similar ICOS+CD38+ cTfh response. Six subjects had multi-year samples: four covered two vaccination seasons and two covered three seasons. The 2015 samples were processed right after collection, while the 2013-2014 samples were cryopreserved.

Trimming takes 0 bases from V and 7 bases from J, and the germline ends sit 7 bases apart. The CDR3 holds 13 amino acids from the cysteine to the phenylalanine. Only CDR3 DNA is held: 39 bases, read in frame from base 1. The germline V gene (reference sequence) supplies CDR1 LNHNV and CDR2 YYDKDF. The library was prepared using the immunoSEQ multiplex PCR assay. Adaptive Biotechnologies handled the TCRB amplification, library preparation, sequencing and preliminary bioinformatics at Survey level resolution. TCRB sequencing used multiplex PCR amplification of genomic DNA from sorted cTfh populations. From the authors' description of their analysis: Clonality was computed in R as 1 minus normalized Shannon entropy; the Gini index was calculated with the R package ineq. The overlap score was defined as the summed counts of shared sequences divided by the total counts of all sequences in both compared samples. Fisher's exact test, with an assumed theoretical repertoire of 10^7 TCRB sequences, was used to assess the significance of shared clonotypes. TCRdb stores this immuneACCESS table with in-frame sequences only. Part of the clones is absent; in the studies checked, under half of the shortfall reflects unresolved V genes, and no reason is known for the rest. From that table come the V and J calls and clone size; the DNA was used to work out D and trimming. This sample has some 4,300 clones in its table, and roughly 78% of those were observed once. The ten largest clones represent approximately 0.87% of the sample.

On the study overall, not on this receptor specifically: Productive TCRB sequences were recovered from only 10-20% of analyzed cells, so rare clonotypes could not be sampled. Day 7 ICOS+CD38+ clones were most often found later in ICOS-CD38- cTfh, suggesting that subset may serve as a memory reservoir. ICOS+CD38+ cTfh clonality correlated with the frequency of that population, and its change correlated with the change in circulating plasmablast frequency. A recurrent oligoclonal ICOS+CD38+ cTfh response containing tetramer and AIM influenza-specific clonotypes was recalled by successive annual vaccinations.

On this clone: Its antigen is still unknown. One base away there is no much larger clone; base qualities are not given.

The time point label, as the study defines it: 2015-2016 season, 7 days after influenza vaccination. Adults received seasonal inactivated influenza vaccine (Fluvarix), and TCRB sequencing tracked sorted blood CD4 subsets before and after vaccination. To be eligible, subjects had to live in the community and must not have received influenza vaccine in the previous 6 months. Subjects were excluded for influenza vaccine contraindications, substance abuse, HIV/AIDS, active malignancy, immunomodulatory medication, or active illness such as respiratory infection. Between roughly 35 and 100 mL of blood was sampled per time point. Circulating Tfh were defined as non-naive CD4+CXCR5+PD-1+ cells, and these cells were sorted into ICOS+CD38+ and ICOS-CD38- fractions. Ficoll-Paque PLUS or SepMate separation was used to isolate PBMC. Before DNA extraction, cell subsets were sorted from PBMC on a BD FACS Aria.

Recombination connected TRBV15 to TRBJ1-5, and TRBD1 may be the D gene, going by 6 matching bases. The clonotype was recovered from an adult who received the influenza vaccine. The source material was CXCR5+ CD38- circulating T follicular helper cells from blood, sampled 7 days after influenza vaccination. The cell subset or site label for this specimen denotes: circulating Tfh, non-naive CD4+CXCR5+PD-1+ (ICOS+CD38+ or ICOS-CD38-). CDR3 protein: CATSRERGQPQHF. The DNA sequence is TGTGCCACCAGCAGAGAAAGGGGGCAGCCCCAGCATTTT.